These 4 T cell receptor beta chains originate from one sample sequenced in a study of response to subunit inactivated influenza vaccine. MiXCR was run by TCRdb on the RT-PCR reads, yielding one entry per CDR3 protein. In the table there are about 800,000 distinct CDR3 sequences, 21% of which are singletons. Source: PBMCs from blood, taken roughly 5 days after vaccination. Receptors originate from a man aged 50 to 60 who received an inactivated influenza vaccine.

The chain has TRBV29-1 and TRBJ2-1; 9 nucleotides match TRBD1. Germline CDR1 reads SQVTM; CDR2 reads ANQGSEA. The length of the CDR3 is 18 residues. V shed 4 bases and J 7 bases; nucleotides not matched to a gene: 20. CDR3 protein: CSVVGQTGGEWKWNEQFF. In DNA, the CDR3 is TGCAGCGTTGTGGGTCAAACAGGGGGCGAATGGAAATGGAATGAGCAGTTCTTC.

The chain uses TRBV5-1 and TRBJ2-3, with TRBD2 identical over 15 bases. The ends lost 1 base at V and 5 bases at J; junction bases unmatched: 8. Per the germline V gene, CDR1 is SGHRS and CDR2 is YFSETQ. The CDR3 is 18 residues long. The CDR3 sequence: CASSLPRTSGRVIDTQYF. The CDR3 DNA reads as TGCGCCAGCAGCTTGCCCCGGACTAGCGGGAGGGTTATAGATACGCAGTATTTT.

This clonotype has ten or more counts. J is TRBJ2-7 and V is TRBV10-3; tentative D call: TRBD1 (7 bases). Germline lookup yields CDR1 ENHRY and CDR2 SYGVKD. This CDR3 is built from 11 residues. V lost 8 bases to trimming and J lost 6 bases, with 11 bases between them. The CDR3 reads CAIAGGSEQYF. CDR3 coding DNA: TGTGCCATCGCAGGGGGGAGCGAGCAGTACTTC.

The V gene is TRBV7-9, the J gene TRBJ2-1; no reliable D call. CDR1 SEHNR and CDR2 FQNEAQ come from the germline V gene (reference sequence). The CDR3 is 13 amino acids. V lost 8 bases, J lost 6 bases, and 14 bases lay in between. Here the CDR3 reads CASLGLKGNEQFF. In nucleotides, the CDR3 is TGTGCCAGCTTAGGCCTTAAGGGCAATGAGCAGTTCTTC.